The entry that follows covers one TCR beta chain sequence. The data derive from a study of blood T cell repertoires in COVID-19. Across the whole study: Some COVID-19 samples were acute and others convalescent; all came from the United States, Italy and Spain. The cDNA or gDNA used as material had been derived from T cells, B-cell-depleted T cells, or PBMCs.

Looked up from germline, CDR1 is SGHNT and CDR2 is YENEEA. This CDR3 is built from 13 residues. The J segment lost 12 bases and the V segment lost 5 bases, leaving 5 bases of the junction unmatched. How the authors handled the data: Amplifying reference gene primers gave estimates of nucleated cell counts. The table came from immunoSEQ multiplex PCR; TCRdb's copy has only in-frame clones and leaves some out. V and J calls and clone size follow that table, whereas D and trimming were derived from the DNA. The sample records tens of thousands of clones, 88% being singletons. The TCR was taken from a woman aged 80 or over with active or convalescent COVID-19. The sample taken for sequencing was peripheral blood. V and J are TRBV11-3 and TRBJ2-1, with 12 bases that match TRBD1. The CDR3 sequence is CASSPGTGGWQFF. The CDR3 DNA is TGTGCCAGCAGCCCCGGGACAGGGGGCTGGCAGTTCTTC.